This entry lists 23 T cell receptor beta chains sequenced from one sample in a study of T cell responses to AZD1222 COVID-19 vaccine. Assay: immunoSEQ multiplex PCR; the TCRdb copy retains only in-frame clones and omits some. The sample has 54,000 or so clones; around 90% are singletons. Sequenced here: peripheral blood, sampled on day 0 of AZD1222 vaccination. The receptors originated from an adult in good health.

The chain carries TRBV5-1 and TRBJ2-3; no clear D gene. The germline V gene encodes CDR1 SGHRS and CDR2 YFSETQ. Trimming removed 0 bases at V and 3 bases at J, with 5 bases between. The CDR3 runs 13 residues. As DNA, the CDR3 is TGCGCCAGCAGCTTGGCACAGACAGATACGCAGTATTTT. It codes for CASSLAQTDTQYF.

The V and J genes are TRBV19 and TRBJ2-1; TRBD1 aligns across 8 bases. Germline loops: CDR1 LNHDA, CDR2 SQIVND (reference sequence). Trimming at V came to 1 base and at J to 11 bases, leaving 10 bases not matched to a gene. There are 15 residues in the CDR3. CDR3 sequence (DNA): TGTGCCAGTAGTATAGGCGGGACAGGACGGGAACAGCAGTTCTTC. Its translation is CASSIGGTGREQQFF.

The chain recombines TRBV5-1 with TRBJ1-6; TRBD1 matches at 10 bases. CDR1 and CDR2 (germline): SGHRS, YFSETQ. J gave up 4 bases and V 0 bases, and 4 bases lay outside the gene matches. The length of the CDR3 is 17 residues. This CDR3 reads CASSLVGDRGYNSPLHF. CDR3 coding DNA: TGCGCCAGCAGCTTGGTCGGGGACAGGGGTTATAATTCACCCCTCCACTTT. Complete variable domain (other parts from reference TRBV5-1 and TRBJ1-6): KAGVTQTPRYLIKTRGQQVTLSCSPISGHRSVSWYQQTPGQGLQFLFEYFSETQRNKGNFPGRFSGRQFSNSRSEMNVSTLELGDSALYLCASSLVGDRGYNSPLHFGNGTRLTVT.

V and J are TRBV13 and TRBJ1-1; possibly TRBD1 for D (5 bases). The CDR3 runs to 13 residues. Germline V gene lookup returns CDR1 PRHDT and CDR2 FYEKMQ (reference sequence). The V gene lost 0 bases and the J gene lost 10 bases, with 12 bases spanning the gap. The CDR3: CASSLGAGRGAFF. The CDR3 region has the DNA TGTGCCAGCAGCTTAGGGGCGGGGCGAGGAGCTTTCTTT. The full variable domain, its missing parts supplied by reference TRBV13 and TRBJ1-1, is AAGVIQSPRHLIKEKRETATLKCYPIPRHDTVYWYQQGPGQDPQFLISFYEKMQSDKGSIPDRFSAQQFSDYHSELNMSSLELGDSALYFCASSLGAGRGAFFGQGTRLTVV.

V is TRBV19 and J is TRBJ2-5; 8 bases fit TRBD1. Trimming at V came to 7 bases and at J to 5 bases, leaving 9 bases not matched to a gene. The CDR3 contains 14 residues. Germline CDR1 reads LNHDA; CDR2 reads SQIVND (reference sequence). The CDR3 loop reads CASNTGTGGETQYF. The DNA of the CDR3 is TGTGCCAGTAATACCGGGACAGGAGGCGAGACCCAGTACTTC.

The CDR3, as DNA: TGCGCCAGCAGCCTCTCCCGGACAGGTCTTGTTTATGGCTACACCTTC. It encodes CASSLSRTGLVYGYTF. The V and J genes are TRBV5-1 and TRBJ1-2; the match to TRBD1 covers 7 bases. Germline assignment: CDR1 SGHRS and CDR2 YFSETQ. The V and J ends lost 4 bases and 5 bases, in that order; junction bases with no gene match: 14. This CDR3 comprises 16 residues.

The rearrangement joins TRBV11-2 to TRBJ1-1; D not certain. Trimming removed 5 bases from V and 3 bases from J, with 13 bases in between. Germline V gives CDR1 SGHAT, CDR2 FQNNGV. The CDR3 totals 14 residues. CDR3 region: CASSPDAGYTEAFF. The CDR3, as DNA: TGTGCCAGCAGCCCTGATGCGGGGTACACTGAAGCTTTCTTT. Filled out from reference TRBV11-2 and TRBJ1-1, the complete variable domain reads EAGVAQSPRYKIIEKRQSVAFWCNPISGHATLYWYQQILGQGPKLLIQFQNNGVVDDSQLPKDRFSAERLKGVDSTLKIQPAKLEDSAVYLCASSPDAGYTEAFFGQGTRLTVV.

V gene TRBV6-4 combines with J gene TRBJ1-5; D unresolved. This CDR3 is built from 13 residues. CDR1 is MRHNA and CDR2 is SNTAGT in the germline V gene. V was pared by 3 bases and J by 4 bases, with 7 bases between. The chain's CDR3 is CASSEGMNQPQHF. CDR3 nucleotides: TGTGCCAGCAGTGAGGGGATGAATCAGCCCCAGCATTTT.

CDR3 sequence: CASSLPRTGVDLGSYEQYF. The CDR3 region has the DNA TGTGCCAGCAGCTTGCCCAGGACAGGGGTCGACTTGGGCTCCTACGAGCAGTACTTC. The chain combines TRBV5-4 with TRBJ2-7, with 9 nucleotides matching TRBD1. This CDR3 region has 19 residues. Trimming took 1 base from V and 0 from J; bases not matched to a gene: 14. Germline lookup yields CDR1 SGHNT and CDR2 YYREEE (reference sequence).

This clone was counted between two and nine times. The CDR3 loop reads CASRPDRAPMANEKLFF. CDR3 nucleotides: TGTGCCAGCAGGCCTGACAGGGCTCCGATGGCTAATGAAAAACTGTTTTTT. V usage is TRBV27 and J usage is TRBJ1-4; 7 bases are shared with TRBD1. The V segment lost 6 bases and the J segment 3 bases; nucleotides outside the gene matches: 13. Germline V gene data show CDR1 as MNHEY and CDR2 as SMNVEV (reference sequence). This CDR3 spans 17 amino acids.

The sample holds a few counts of this clone. The chain has TRBV6-4 and TRBJ2-3, with 12 bases fitting TRBD1. The CDR3 contains 15 residues. Germline V lookup: CDR1 MRHNA, CDR2 SNTAGT. Unmatched junction bases numbered 3, after V lost 4 bases and J lost 4 bases. The CDR3 loop reads CASSAGTGGADTQYF. The CDR3, as DNA: TGTGCCAGCAGTGCCGGGACAGGGGGCGCAGATACGCAGTATTTT.

This chain joins TRBV5-4 and TRBJ1-2; D might be TRBD1 (6 bases). The CDR3 contains 15 residues. V was pared by 9 bases and J by 0 bases, with 18 bases between. Germline loops: CDR1 SGHNT, CDR2 YYREEE (reference sequence). The CDR3 protein is CANPWGQNTNYGYTF. The DNA of the CDR3 is TGTGCCAACCCGTGGGGGCAGAATACTAACTATGGCTACACCTTC.

The chain couples TRBV10-3 to TRBJ2-6; no clear D gene. Germline V gene sequence: CDR1 ENHRY, CDR2 SYGVKD. V shed 3 bases and J shed 2 bases, with 8 bases lying between them. This CDR3 spans 15 amino acids. The CDR3 DNA reads TGTGCCATCAGTGATTCCCGAACTGGGGCCAACGTCCTGACTTTC. As protein: CAISDSRTGANVLTF.

This clone was seen only a few times. V usage is TRBV3-1 (or the pseudogene TRBV3-2) and J usage is TRBJ1-2, with TRBD1 matching 9 bases. Trimming took 1 base from V and 2 from J; bases not matched to a gene: 8. The CDR3 totals 17 residues. Germline V gene lookup returns CDR1 LGHDT and CDR2 YNNKEL (reference sequence). CDR3: CASSQGTGGVANYGYTF. In DNA form, the CDR3 reads TGTGCCAGCAGCCAAGGAACAGGGGGCGTAGCCAACTATGGCTACACCTTC.

V usage is TRBV6-5 and J usage is TRBJ2-7, with unresolved D. The CDR3 extends over 14 amino acids. V dropped 7 bases and J dropped 0 bases, with 13 bases sitting between them. Germline CDR1 is MNHEY and CDR2 is SVGAGI. The CDR3 spells CASIPVPGSYEQYF. In DNA, the CDR3 is TGTGCCAGCATTCCAGTACCCGGCTCCTACGAGCAGTACTTC.

This chain uses TRBV5-6 with TRBJ1-5; D is ambiguous. Germline V CDR1 and CDR2: SGHDT, YYEEEE. There are 15 residues in the CDR3. Trimming left V 1 base short and J 3 bases short, with 11 bases between. CDR3 amino acids: CASSLRAGPNQPQHF. DNA for the CDR3: TGTGCCAGCAGCTTGAGGGCAGGACCCAATCAGCCCCAGCATTTT.

The gene calls are TRBV12-3 or TRBV12-4 and TRBJ2-7; D is possibly TRBD2 (6 bases). The ends were cut back, 3 bases at V and 4 bases at J, with 10 bases in the middle. There are 13 residues in the CDR3. Written as DNA, the CDR3 is TGTGCCAGCAGTTTGGCGGGGCCTTACGAGCAGTACTTC. It is translated as CASSLAGPYEQYF.

With regard to this clone: Germline and junction disagree at one end, which may indicate a read error. The CDR3 protein is CASSPAGGYGQYF. Here the CDR3 DNA reads TGTGCCAGCAGCCCAGCGGGGGGCTACGGGCAGTACTTC. This sequence joins TRBV3-1 (or the pseudogene TRBV3-2) and TRBJ2-7; 9 bases are shared with TRBD2. CDR3 length: 13 residues. Germline lookup yields CDR1 LGHDT and CDR2 YNNKEL (reference sequence).

The CDR3 DNA sequence: TGTGCCAGCAGCGTAGCCAAAGGTCGCCAGAGCAATCAGCCCCAGCATTTT. Its translation: CASSVAKGRQSNQPQHF. V usage is TRBV9 and J usage is TRBJ1-5; no reliable D call. The CDR3 length is 17 residues. V gave up 0 bases and J gave up 1 base, with 14 bases separating them. Germline CDR1 SGDLS, CDR2 YYNGEE.

The CDR3 region has the DNA TGTGCCAGCAGTCAGGGATTTGAACAGCCCCAGCATTTT. Amino acid sequence: CASSQGFEQPQHF. This chain joins TRBV12-3 or TRBV12-4 and TRBJ1-5, with a tentative D call TRBD1 (5 bases). Trimming took off 5 bases at V and 7 bases at J, with 12 bases between the two ends. The CDR3 extends over 13 amino acids.

The J gene is TRBJ1-6, the V gene TRBV4-1; D ambiguous. The CDR3 covers 15 residues. The germline V gene encodes CDR1 MGHRA and CDR2 YSYEKL. Trimming shortened V by 5 bases and J by 6 bases, and 14 bases separated the two germline ends. The CDR3 protein is CASSNPGALNSPLHF. In DNA form, the CDR3 reads TGCGCCAGCAGCAACCCCGGAGCACTTAATTCACCCCTCCACTTT.

The chain joins TRBV19 to TRBJ1-5, with 11 bases lining up with TRBD1. The junction had 9 bases not matched to a gene; V was cut back by 5 bases and J by 0 bases. The CDR3 extends over 18 amino acids. The germline gives CDR1 LNHDA, CDR2 SQIVND (reference sequence). CDR3 in amino acids: CASSPRTGGRYSNQPQHF. The CDR3, as DNA: TGTGCCAGTAGTCCCCGGACAGGGGGCCGGTATAGCAATCAGCCCCAGCATTTT.

The chain joins TRBV3-1 (or the pseudogene TRBV3-2) to TRBJ2-2; no clear D gene. Germline values: CDR1 LGHDT, CDR2 YNNKEL (reference sequence). This CDR3 comprises 17 residues. The V and J ends lost 0 bases and 0 bases respectively, with 11 bases between them. The CDR3, as DNA: TGTGCCAGCAGCCAAGACGTAGTCAGGCCGAACACCGGGGAGCTGTTTTTT. Amino acids: CASSQDVVRPNTGELFF.